Detailed here is one T cell receptor (beta chain). The sample comes from a study of T cells in Graves' hyperthyroidism and ophthalmopathy. Germline V gives CDR1 ENHRY, CDR2 SYGVKD. Trimming took off 8 bases at V and 8 bases at J, with 12 bases between the two ends. The CDR3 totals 11 residues. Amplification of TCR beta CDR3 regions was performed using RNA transcripts as template. The HTBI primer set served for first-round RT-PCR of the TCR CDR3. TCRdb re-called the multiplex PCR reads through MiXCR, storing one row per CDR3 protein. Among hundreds of thousands of distinct CDR3 sequences listed, just under 45% were seen once.

This sequence originates from an adult man with Graves' disease, either hyperthyroidism or ophthalmopathy (not recorded which). The source material was peripheral blood or thyroid tissue (not recorded which). The V gene is TRBV10-3, the J gene TRBJ1-1, with D uncertain. CDR3 coding DNA: TGTGCCATCCGGGTCGGGGTAGAAGCTTTCTTT. Its translation: CAIRVGVEAFF.